The sample holds many counts of the clone carrying this TCR beta chain. The antigen remains unidentified. The data derive from a study of T-cell reconstitution after alpha-beta-depleted transplantation in children. The study's findings and limits: T-cell numbers and diversity one year post-transplant derived largely from freshly generated T cells. The study reportedly traced alpha-beta T cells about two months after transplant to several hundred expanded graft clones. High day-60 TCRbeta diversity in some patients came from surviving recipient T cells and thymic progenitors.

Unique molecular identifiers were used in preparing the TCRbeta library. Via MiXCR, TCRdb re-called the PCR reads, giving one row per CDR3 protein. This repertoire shows roughly 200,000 distinct CDR3 sequences, about 8.7% found once; its top ten account for about 40%. The specimen comprised PBMCs, mostly from graft donor cells, sampled 360 days after TCRalphabeta/CD19-depleted stem cell transplant. The clonotype comes from a male patient under 10 years old who had a stem cell transplant for acute myeloid leukemia, so the T cells may come from the graft donor.

The DNA of the CDR3 is TGTGCCAGCAGTTTCAGGGAAACGCAAGAGACCCAGTACTTC. Encoded protein: CASSFRETQETQYF. This chain links TRBV12-3 or TRBV12-4 with TRBJ2-5; D is perhaps TRBD1 (5 bases). Deletions cut 3 bases from V and 2 bases from J, with 10 bases between. This CDR3 is 14 amino acids long.